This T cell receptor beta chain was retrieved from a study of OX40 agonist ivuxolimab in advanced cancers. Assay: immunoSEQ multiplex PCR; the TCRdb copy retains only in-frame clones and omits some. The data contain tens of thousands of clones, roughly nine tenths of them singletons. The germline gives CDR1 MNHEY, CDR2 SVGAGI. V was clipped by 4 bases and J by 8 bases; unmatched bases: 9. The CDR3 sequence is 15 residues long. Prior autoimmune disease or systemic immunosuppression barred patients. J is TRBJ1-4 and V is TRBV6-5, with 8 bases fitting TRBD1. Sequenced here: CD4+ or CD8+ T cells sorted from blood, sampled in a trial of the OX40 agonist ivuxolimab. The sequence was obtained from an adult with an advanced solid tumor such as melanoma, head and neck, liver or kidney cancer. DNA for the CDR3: TGTGCCAGCAGTTGGGACCAGGGGGCAGGGGAAAAACTGTTTTTT. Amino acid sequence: CASSWDQGAGEKLFF.